This is a list of T cell receptor beta chains from one sample in a study of shared clonotypes between healthy human individuals. This table comes from immunoSEQ multiplex PCR, and its TCRdb copy is limited to in-frame clones, with some not included. The sample yields about 690,000 clones, roughly 88% seen once. What was sequenced was memory CD8+ T cells from PBMCs. The receptors come from a man younger than 30 in good health. Some clones in this sample may be carry-over from other donors' samples. Both conserved end residues are part of each CDR3. D genes are given only for firm matches. Expanded clones are given a class, and other clones once, few, many or no size at all.

v_call	clone_size	j_call	d_call	cdr3_aa	cdr3_nt
TRBV27	NA	TRBJ2-1	TRBD2	CASSLIAGVSYNEQFF	TGTGCCAGCAGTCTCATAGCGGGAGTTTCCTACAATGAGCAGTTCTTC
TRBV18	once	TRBJ2-7	NA	CASSPDRNYEQYF	TGTGCCAGCTCACCGGACAGAAACTACGAGCAGTACTTC
TRBV7-3	NA	TRBJ2-2	TRBD1	CASSSTGTGSRTGELFF	TGTGCCAGCAGCTCTACCGGGACAGGGTCCCGAACCGGGGAGCTGTTTTTT
TRBV27	NA	TRBJ2-7	TRBD1	CASSPGTGFSEQYF	TGTGCCAGCAGTCCAGGGACAGGGTTCTCCGAGCAGTACTTC
TRBV29-1	NA	TRBJ2-1	NA	CSAFPWQFLGEQFF	TGCAGCGCCTTCCCCTGGCAGTTTTTGGGTGAGCAGTTCTTC
TRBV9	NA	TRBJ2-2	NA	CASSSPKGRRRATGELFF	TGTGCCAGCAGCTCCCCCAAGGGGCGACGTCGGGCCACCGGGGAGCTGTTTTTT
TRBV4-2	NA	TRBJ2-7	NA	CASSPPDSWYEQYF	TGTGCCAGCAGCCCCCCCGACAGTTGGTACGAGCAGTACTTC
TRBV30	NA	TRBJ2-7	TRBD2	CAWSNVPGLAGPPYEQYF	TGTGCCTGGAGCAACGTACCGGGACTAGCGGGACCCCCCTACGAGCAGTACTTC
TRBV9	once	TRBJ1-3	NA	CASSSTGSGNTIYF	TGTGCCAGCAGCTCAACAGGGTCTGGAAACACCATATATTTT
TRBV19	few	TRBJ1-1	NA	CASSILGPHTEAFF	TGTGCCAGTAGTATCCTCGGGCCTCACACTGAAGCTTTCTTT
TRBV28	NA	TRBJ2-5	NA	CASSPHGAQETQYF	TGTGCCAGCAGTCCCCATGGGGCCCAAGAGACCCAGTACTTC
TRBV14	NA	TRBJ2-7	NA	CASSQVRDTAYEQYF	TGTGCCAGCAGCCAAGTACGGGACACAGCCTACGAGCAGTACTTC
TRBV28	NA	TRBJ1-5	NA	CASSFTGTGQPQHF	TGTGCCAGCAGTTTCACAGGGACTGGTCAGCCCCAGCATTTT
TRBV6-1	NA	TRBJ2-3	TRBD2	CASSEDMQREFPDTQYF	TGTGCCAGCAGTGAAGATATGCAGCGGGAGTTTCCAGATACGCAGTATTTT
TRBV28	NA	TRBJ2-3	NA	CASSWGTTSSTDTQYF	TGTGCCAGCAGTTGGGGGACAACATCTAGCACAGATACGCAGTATTTT
TRBV27	NA	TRBJ1-5	NA	CASRTLTGLNQPQHF	TGTGCCAGCAGAACCTTAACGGGGCTCAATCAGCCCCAGCATTTT
TRBV7-9	NA	TRBJ2-5	NA	CASSSRDEGQETQYF	TGTGCCAGCAGCTCCCGGGACGAAGGCCAAGAGACCCAGTACTTC
TRBV28	NA	TRBJ1-2	TRBD1	CASSLDSGEGGAGYTF	TGTGCCAGCAGTTTAGATAGCGGAGAAGGGGGCGCTGGCTACACCTTC
TRBV14	NA	TRBJ1-3	NA	CASSLHPGAGNTIYF	TGTGCCAGCAGCCTCCATCCAGGTGCTGGAAACACCATATATTTT
TRBV6-5	NA	TRBJ2-7	NA	CASSYAVGERSYEQYF	TGTGCCAGCAGTTACGCTGTGGGGGAGCGCTCCTACGAGCAGTACTTC
TRBV19	once	TRBJ2-7	TRBD2	CASTSREGSYEQYF	TGTGCCAGTACGTCCAGGGAGGGTTCCTACGAGCAGTACTTC
TRBV4-1	NA	TRBJ1-4	NA	CASSQDKGIGEKLFF	TGCGCCAGCAGCCAAGATAAGGGTATAGGGGAAAAACTGTTTTTT
TRBV7-3	NA	TRBJ2-1	TRBD2	CASSLNLAGGPYNEQFF	TGTGCCAGCAGCCTCAATCTAGCGGGAGGACCGTACAATGAGCAGTTCTTC
TRBV7-9	NA	TRBJ2-1	TRBD1	CASSLVGETGSQFF	TGTGCCAGCAGCTTAGTCGGGGAGACAGGGAGTCAGTTCTTC
TRBV19	NA	TRBJ2-1	TRBD2	CASRASGSWYNEQFF	TGTGCCAGTAGGGCTAGCGGGAGTTGGTACAATGAGCAGTTCTTC
TRBV27	many	TRBJ2-7	TRBD1	CASSYRQGAQEQYF	TGTGCCAGCAGCTACCGACAGGGGGCACAAGAGCAGTACTTC
TRBV10-2	NA	TRBJ2-5	TRBD2	CASRDRLAGEETQYF	TGCGCCAGCAGAGACAGACTAGCGGGAGAAGAGACCCAGTACTTC
TRBV4-1	NA	TRBJ2-3	TRBD2	CASSQEVSGEGVIDTQYF	TGCGCCAGCAGCCAAGAGGTGTCGGGGGAGGGTGTTATAGATACGCAGTATTTT
TRBV10-1	NA	TRBJ1-5	NA	CASRSRTGQPQHF	TGCGCCAGCAGGAGCAGGACTGGGCAGCCCCAGCATTTT